These 13 T cell receptor beta chains share one sample of origin, sequenced in a study of response to subunit inactivated influenza vaccine. TCRdb independently ran MiXCR on the RT-PCR reads; one entry per CDR3 protein. The sample records more than 600,000 distinct CDR3 sequences, less than 20% being singletons. Specimen: PBMCs from blood, collected about 5 days after vaccination. The receptors shown here come from a man aged 50-59 years who received an inactivated influenza vaccine.

This clonotype occurred a few times. As DNA, the CDR3 is TGCAGTGCTAGCGGGCCCAATGATCAGGCCGGGGAGCTGTTTTTT. This encodes CSASGPNDQAGELFF. The chain employs TRBV20-1 and TRBJ2-2, with no clear D. From germline, CDR1 is DFQATT and CDR2 SNEGSKA (reference sequence). V lost 3 bases, J lost 6 bases, and 17 bases lay in between. The CDR3 has 15 residues.

This clonotype was counted a few times. The chain recombines TRBV5-1 with TRBJ2-2; possible D gene TRBD1, 6 bases. The germline gives CDR1 SGHRS, CDR2 YFSETQ. CDR3 length: 14 residues. Trimming removed 6 bases from V and 6 bases from J, with 15 bases in between. This CDR3 is CASNPGAGPGELFF. The DNA of the CDR3 is TGCGCCAGCAATCCAGGGGCAGGACCCGGGGAGCTGTTTTTT.

This rearrangement joins TRBV6-5 to TRBJ2-5, with unresolved D. This CDR3 spans 12 amino acids. Trimming removed 4 bases from V and 5 bases from J, with 8 bases in between. Germline V gene sequence: CDR1 MNHEY, CDR2 SVGAGI. CDR3 in amino acids: CASSSRWETQYF. DNA for the CDR3: TGTGCCAGCAGTTCAAGGTGGGAGACCCAGTACTTC.

This clonotype came up a few times. This chain uses TRBV5-1 with TRBJ2-5; D may be TRBD1 (6 bases). There are 14 residues in the CDR3. V was clipped by 2 bases and J by 1 base, with 9 bases between them. Germline V gene data show CDR1 as SGHRS and CDR2 as YFSETQ. The CDR3 DNA reads as TGCGCCAGCAGCTTCGGGACATTCCAAGAGACCCAGTACTTC. Amino acid sequence: CASSFGTFQETQYF.

This clonotype was seen ten or more times. The rearrangement uses TRBV9 and TRBJ2-3; D is ambiguous. This CDR3 has 13 amino acids. Trimming pared 0 bases from V and 2 bases from J, leaving 4 bases between. Germline CDR1 is SGDLS and CDR2 is YYNGEE. The CDR3 loop is CASSVVDTDTQYF. CDR3 coding DNA: TGTGCCAGCAGCGTAGTGGACACAGATACGCAGTATTTT.

The chain uses TRBV2 and TRBJ2-1; D unresolved. Germline V lookup: CDR1 SNHLY, CDR2 FYNNEI. The CDR3 is made up of 15 amino acids. Trimming removed 3 bases at V and 0 bases at J, with 9 bases between. CDR3 region: CASSDDLSSYNEQFF. The CDR3, as DNA: TGTGCCAGCAGTGACGACCTGAGCTCCTACAATGAGCAGTTCTTC.

V and J are TRBV28 and TRBJ2-7; D is perhaps TRBD1 (6 bases). V gave up 6 bases and J gave up 0 bases, with 12 bases separating them. The germline V gene encodes CDR1 MDHEN and CDR2 SYDVKM. This CDR3 has 14 residues. CDR3 region: CASRSRDISYEQYF. The CDR3 bases are TGTGCCAGCAGAAGCCGGGACATCTCCTACGAGCAGTACTTC.

The chain is built from TRBV20-1 and TRBJ2-5, with D perhaps given as TRBD1 or TRBD2 (5 bases each). Germline V gives CDR1 DFQATT, CDR2 SNEGSKA (reference sequence). The V gene lost 0 bases and the J gene lost 2 bases, with 16 bases spanning the gap. There are 16 residues in the CDR3. The CDR3: CSARDPQATGQETQYF. The CDR3 DNA reads TGCAGTGCTAGAGACCCACAGGCCACGGGGCAAGAGACCCAGTACTTC.

In its sample, this clonotype was seen a few times. The V gene is TRBV12-3 or TRBV12-4, the J gene TRBJ1-1; D gene uncertain. Trimming removed 4 bases at V and 2 bases at J, with 8 bases between. There are 13 residues in the CDR3. CDR3 amino acids: CASSSEPNTEAFF. Here the CDR3 DNA reads TGTGCCAGCAGTTCCGAGCCTAACACTGAAGCTTTCTTT.

V usage is TRBV10-3 and J usage is TRBJ2-3; 15 nucleotides line up with TRBD2. Germline V lookup: CDR1 ENHRY, CDR2 SYGVKD. CDR3 length: 19 amino acids. Trimming cost V 2 bases and J 2 bases; bases outside gene matches: 8. In nucleotides, the CDR3 is TGTGCCATCAGTGAGGGACTAGCGGGAGGGCCTCATGTCACAGATACGCAGTATTTT. It encodes CAISEGLAGGPHVTDTQYF.

The gene calls are TRBV7-2 and TRBJ2-5; weak D call: TRBD2 (6 bases). V was clipped by 2 bases and J by 5 bases, with 12 bases between them. CDR1 is SGHTA, CDR2 FQGNSA, per germline. The CDR3 consists of 14 residues. CDR3 DNA sequence: TGTGCCAGCAGCTTACCTAGCGTCGGTGAGACCCAGTACTTC. Translated, it gives CASSLPSVGETQYF. Based on the CDR3 plus reference TRBV7-2 and TRBJ2-5, the full variable domain is GAGVSQSPSNKVTEKGKDVELRCDPISGHTALYWYRQSLGQGLEFLIYFQGNSAPDKSGLPSDRFSAERTGGSVSTLTIQRTQQEDSAVYLCASSLPSVGETQYFGPGTRLLVL.

There are many counts of this clonotype. The chain joins TRBV7-2 to TRBJ2-1, with 12 bases that match TRBD2. Per germline, CDR1 SGHTA and CDR2 FQGNSA. The CDR3 totals 15 residues. V shed 5 bases and J 6 bases; nucleotides not matched to a gene: 5. CDR3 protein: CASSTQLAGGNEQFF. CDR3 DNA sequence: TGTGCCAGCAGCACACAACTAGCGGGGGGCAATGAGCAGTTCTTC.

The chain links TRBV20-1 to TRBJ2-3; D possibly corresponds to TRBD2 (5 bases). V lost 7 bases, J lost 3 bases, and 17 bases lay in between. The germline V gene encodes CDR1 DFQATT and CDR2 SNEGSKA (reference sequence). The length of the CDR3 is 14 residues. CDR3 residues: CSVPRGGKTDTQYF. CDR3 DNA: TGCAGTGTCCCCCGGGGTGGAAAAACAGATACGCAGTATTTT.